This T cell receptor beta chain appears in the sequencing data of a study of blood T cell repertoires in COVID-19 (dated by TCRdb to 2018 to 2021). About the investigation overall: Collaborator samples came from the United States, Italy and Spain and covered acute and convalescent phases of COVID-19. The prospective study material was composed of cDNA or gDNA derived from T cells, B-cell-depleted T cells, or PBMCs. Deeply sampled blood TCRbeta repertoires from subjects exposed to, actively infected with, or recovered from COVID-19 were included in the dataset. The repertoires were released in a freely available public database intended as a resource for research on the immune response to SARS-CoV-2. Samples were obtained from the ongoing ImmuneRACE study (first 160 participants) and from 1,200 or so subjects provided by 6 global collaborators. Sample metadata almost always included a de-identified subject ID, COVID-19 status, age in years and sex. Where available, HLA class I and class II types were taken from metadata supplied by the sample provider and were not determined by assay-based typing. General conclusions and limits of the study: Clinical and demographic metadata were provided uncurated, with the amount varying by source and participant.

In the prospective study, participants were roughly 18 to 89 years old, resided in about two dozen geographic areas of the United States, and were enrolled through a virtual design. In the prospective study, participants were assigned to cohorts based on the clinical history participants reported in a screening survey and a study questionnaire. Recovered participants in ImmuneRACE Cohort 3 were defined as having two consecutive negative NP/OP PCR tests, clearance from a healthcare professional, or resolution of symptoms. In the prospective study, whole blood, serum and a nasopharyngeal or oropharyngeal swab were collected from each participant by mobile phlebotomists. Participants in the prospective study had the option to provide additional blood draws and questionnaires over a 2-month period. Prospective study blood samples were shipped either frozen or at room temperature before DNA extraction.

TCRbeta CDR3 regions were amplified from genomic DNA using the immunoSEQ Assay, a bias-controlled multiplex PCR. As for the authors' bioinformatics: The number of nucleated cells in each sample was estimated by amplification of reference gene primers within the assay. To quantify the absolute abundance of each unique TCRbeta CDR3 rearrangement, sequence reads were collapsed and filtered. For each sample, productive Simpson clonality was calculated as the square root of Simpson's diversity index across productive rearrangements. The clones in this table, taken by TCRdb from immuneACCESS, are in-frame only. Not every clone is retained; where verified, under half of the shortfall comes from an unresolved V gene, and the cause of the rest is unknown. D and trimming were read from the DNA, whereas the V and J calls and clone size are those reported in that table. The sample yields under 500,000 clones; over 75% were counted once. Clones ranked in the top ten supply around 1.1% of the sample.

Concerning this clone: The antigen this receptor binds is unknown. No much larger clone exists at a distance of one base, and base qualities are not known.

According to the germline V gene, CDR1 reads SGHTA and CDR2 reads FQGNSA. V and J are trimmed by 5 bases and 0 bases, and the gene matches miss 4 bases of the junction. The CDR3 runs 15 residues from the cysteine to the phenylalanine. The retained sequence is limited to the CDR3, 45 bases, with the frame set at the first base. The chain joins TRBV7-2 to TRBJ2-1; a stretch of 7 junction bases matches TRBD2. This receptor was taken from a man aged 25-45 years who had recovered from COVID-19. Sample: PBMCs or T cells enriched from blood (not recorded which). Read as DNA, the sequence is TGTGCCAGCAGCCCAGCGGGAAACTCCTACAATGAGCAGTTCTTC. Its coded protein is CASSPAGNSYNEQFF.